This TCR beta chain was recorded in a study of shared clonotypes between healthy human individuals. Data came from immunoSEQ multiplex PCR; TCRdb stores just in-frame clones and leaves some out. Found here are some 1,900,000 clones, approximately 95% of them singletons; the top ten hold under 1.5%. Naive CD8 cells lacked CD45RO and underwent positive selection for CCR7, leaving out terminally differentiated effector memory CD45RA+ cells. Regarding this clone: Its antigen is unknown.

Per the germline V gene, CDR1 is SEHNR and CDR2 is FQNEAQ (reference sequence). The V and J ends lost 4 bases and 4 bases, in that order; junction bases with no gene match: 3. This CDR3 has 14 amino acids. Study-level points and caveats: Four donors shared 5% to 5.5% of their naive CD4 clonotypes.

The J gene is TRBJ1-1, the V gene TRBV7-9; 10 bases align to TRBD1. The sequencing sample was made of naive CD8+ T cells sorted from blood. This sequence originates from a man younger than 30 in good health. CDR3 in DNA: TGTGCCAGCAGCTCGACAGGGGGCCCCACTGAAGCTTTCTTT. It specifies CASSSTGGPTEAFF.